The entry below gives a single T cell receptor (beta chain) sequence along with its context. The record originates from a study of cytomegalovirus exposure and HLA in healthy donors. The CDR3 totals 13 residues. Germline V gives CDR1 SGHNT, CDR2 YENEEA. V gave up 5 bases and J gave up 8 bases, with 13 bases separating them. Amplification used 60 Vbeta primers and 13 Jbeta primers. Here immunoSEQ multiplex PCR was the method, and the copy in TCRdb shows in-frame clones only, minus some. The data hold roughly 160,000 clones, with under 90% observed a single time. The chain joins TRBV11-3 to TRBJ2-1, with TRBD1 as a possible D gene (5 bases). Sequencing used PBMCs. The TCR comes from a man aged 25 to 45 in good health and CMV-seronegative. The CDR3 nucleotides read TGTGCCAGCAGCAACCGACAGAGCTATGAGCAGTTCTTC. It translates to CASSNRQSYEQFF.